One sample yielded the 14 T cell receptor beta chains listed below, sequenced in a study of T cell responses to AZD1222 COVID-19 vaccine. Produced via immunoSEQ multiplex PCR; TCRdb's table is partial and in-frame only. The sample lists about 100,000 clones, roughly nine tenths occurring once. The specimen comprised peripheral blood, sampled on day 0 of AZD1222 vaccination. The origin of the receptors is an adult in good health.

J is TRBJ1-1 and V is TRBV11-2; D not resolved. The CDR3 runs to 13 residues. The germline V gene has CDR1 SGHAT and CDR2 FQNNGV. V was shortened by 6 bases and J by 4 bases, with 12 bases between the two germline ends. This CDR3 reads CASSPSWGTEAFF. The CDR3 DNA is TGTGCCAGCAGTCCATCTTGGGGCACTGAAGCTTTCTTT.

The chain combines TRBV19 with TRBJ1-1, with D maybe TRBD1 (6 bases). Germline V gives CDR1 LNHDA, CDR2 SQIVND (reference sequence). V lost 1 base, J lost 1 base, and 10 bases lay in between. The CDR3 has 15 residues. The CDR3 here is CASSIVGQKNTEAFF. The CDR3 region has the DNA TGTGCCAGTAGTATAGTGGGACAAAAGAACACTGAAGCTTTCTTT. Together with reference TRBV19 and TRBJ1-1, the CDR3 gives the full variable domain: DGGITQSPKYLFRKEGQNVTLSCEQNLNHDAMYWYRQDPGQGLRLIYYSQIVNDFQKGDIAEGYSVSREKKESFPLTVTSAQKNPTAFYLCASSIVGQKNTEAFFGQGTRLTVV.

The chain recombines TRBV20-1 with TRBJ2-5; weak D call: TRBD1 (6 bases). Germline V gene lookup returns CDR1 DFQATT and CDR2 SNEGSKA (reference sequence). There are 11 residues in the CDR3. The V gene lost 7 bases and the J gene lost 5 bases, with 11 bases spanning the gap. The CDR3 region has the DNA TGCAGTGGCGTCAGGGGTGAGACCCAGTACTTC. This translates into CSGVRGETQYF.

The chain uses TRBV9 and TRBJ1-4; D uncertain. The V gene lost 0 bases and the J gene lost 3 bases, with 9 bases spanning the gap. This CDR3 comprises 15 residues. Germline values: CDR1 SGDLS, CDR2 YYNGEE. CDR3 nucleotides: TGTGCCAGCAGCGTAGGTACGGCGTCTAATGAAAAACTGTTTTTT. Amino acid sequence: CASSVGTASNEKLFF.

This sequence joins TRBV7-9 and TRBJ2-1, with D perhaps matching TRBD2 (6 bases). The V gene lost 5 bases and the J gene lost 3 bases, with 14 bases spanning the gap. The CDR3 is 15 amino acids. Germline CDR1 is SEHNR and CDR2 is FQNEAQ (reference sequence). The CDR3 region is CASSRMGGNYNEQFF. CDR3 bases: TGTGCCAGCAGCCGAATGGGCGGGAACTACAATGAGCAGTTCTTC. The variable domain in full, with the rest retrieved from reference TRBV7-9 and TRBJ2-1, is DTGVSQNPRHKITKRGQNVTFRCDPISEHNRLYWYRQTLGQGPEFLTYFQNEAQLEKSRLLSDRFSAERPKGSFSTLEIQRTEQGDSAMYLCASSRMGGNYNEQFFGPGTRLTVL.

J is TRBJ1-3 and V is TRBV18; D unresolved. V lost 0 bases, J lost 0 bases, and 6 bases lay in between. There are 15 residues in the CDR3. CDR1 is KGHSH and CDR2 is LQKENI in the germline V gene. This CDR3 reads CASSPPFSSGNTIYF. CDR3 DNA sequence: TGTGCCAGCTCACCACCTTTTAGCTCTGGAAACACCATATATTTT.

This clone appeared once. CDR3 sequence reads: CASSEVTALYGYTF. DNA for the CDR3: TGTGCCAGCAGTGAAGTGACAGCGCTGTATGGCTACACCTTC. This chain joins TRBV6-1 and TRBJ1-2, with D possibly being TRBD1 (5 bases). The CDR3 is made up of 14 amino acids. The germline V gene encodes CDR1 MNHNS and CDR2 SASEGT. The ends were cut back, 1 base at V and 5 bases at J, with 11 bases in the middle.

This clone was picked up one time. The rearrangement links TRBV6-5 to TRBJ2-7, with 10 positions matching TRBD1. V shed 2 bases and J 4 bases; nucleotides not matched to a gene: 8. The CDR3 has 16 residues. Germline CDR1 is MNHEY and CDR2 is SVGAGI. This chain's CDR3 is CASSYGTGVEGYEQYF. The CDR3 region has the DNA TGTGCCAGCAGTTACGGGACAGGGGTCGAGGGGTACGAGCAGTACTTC.

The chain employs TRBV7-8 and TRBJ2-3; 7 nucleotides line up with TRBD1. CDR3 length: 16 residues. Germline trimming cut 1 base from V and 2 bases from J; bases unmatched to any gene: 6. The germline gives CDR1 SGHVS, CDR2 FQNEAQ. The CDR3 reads CASSLGNRGFTDTQYF. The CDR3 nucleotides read TGTGCCAGCAGCTTAGGGAACAGGGGTTTCACAGATACGCAGTATTTT.

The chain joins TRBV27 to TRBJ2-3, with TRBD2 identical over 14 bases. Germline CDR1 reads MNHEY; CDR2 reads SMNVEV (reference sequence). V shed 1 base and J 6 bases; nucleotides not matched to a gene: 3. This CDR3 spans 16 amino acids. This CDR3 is CASSLLGTSGSDTQYF. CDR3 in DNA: TGTGCCAGCAGTTTATTAGGGACTAGCGGGAGTGATACGCAGTATTTT.

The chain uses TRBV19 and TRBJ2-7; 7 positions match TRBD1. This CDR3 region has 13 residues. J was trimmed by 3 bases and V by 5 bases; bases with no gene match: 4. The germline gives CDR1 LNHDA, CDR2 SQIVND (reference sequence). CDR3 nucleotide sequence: TGTGCCAGTAGTCCGGACAGGTTCTACGAGCAGTACTTC. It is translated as CASSPDRFYEQYF. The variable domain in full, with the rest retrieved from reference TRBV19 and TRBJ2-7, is DGGITQSPKYLFRKEGQNVTLSCEQNLNHDAMYWYRQDPGQGLRLIYYSQIVNDFQKGDIAEGYSVSREKKESFPLTVTSAQKNPTAFYLCASSPDRFYEQYFGPGTRLTVT.

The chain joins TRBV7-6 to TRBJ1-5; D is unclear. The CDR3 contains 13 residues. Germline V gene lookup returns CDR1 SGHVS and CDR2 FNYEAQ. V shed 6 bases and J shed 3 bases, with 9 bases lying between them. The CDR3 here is CASSPNINQPQHF. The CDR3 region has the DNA TGTGCCAGCAGTCCTAATATCAATCAGCCCCAGCATTTT.

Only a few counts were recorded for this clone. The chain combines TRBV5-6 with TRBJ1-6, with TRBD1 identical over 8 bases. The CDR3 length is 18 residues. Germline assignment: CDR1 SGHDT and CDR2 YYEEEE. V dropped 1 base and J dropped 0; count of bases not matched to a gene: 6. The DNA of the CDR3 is TGTGCCAGCAGCTTGAATCGGGACAGGAGCTCCTATAATTCACCCCTCCACTTT. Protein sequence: CASSLNRDRSSYNSPLHF. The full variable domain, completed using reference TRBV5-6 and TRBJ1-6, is DAGVTQSPTHLIKTRGQQVTLRCSPKSGHDTVSWYQQALGQGPQFIFQYYEEEERQRGNFPDRFSGHQFPNYSSELNVNALLLGDSALYLCASSLNRDRSSYNSPLHFGNGTRLTVT.

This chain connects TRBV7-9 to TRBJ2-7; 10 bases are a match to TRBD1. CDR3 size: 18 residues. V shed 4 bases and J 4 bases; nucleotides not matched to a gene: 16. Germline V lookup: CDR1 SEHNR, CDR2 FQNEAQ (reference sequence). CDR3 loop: CASSSQAGTGAIPYEQYF. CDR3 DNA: TGTGCCAGCAGCTCACAAGCGGGGACAGGGGCGATACCTTACGAGCAGTACTTC.